The TCR beta chain described here comes from a study of shared clonotypes between healthy human individuals. Turning to the study itself: CD4 naive and memory got three plates each, CD8 naive two, CD8 memory one.

Whole-study results and caveats: Across several donors, naive CD4 shared around 5.1%, naive CD8 less than 4%, memory CD4 roughly 2.4%, memory CD8 around 0.36%.

Concerning this clone itself: Its antigen remains unidentified.

There are 15 residues in the CDR3. Trimming removed 7 bases from V and 2 bases from J; junction bases left unmatched: 8. Germline V gene sequence: CDR1 LGHNA, CDR2 YNFKEQ. Execution of the assay was at deep level. As processed by the authors: ImmunoSEQ yielded junction-only sequences lacking quality scores, so filtering differed. The repertoire was sequenced with immunoSEQ multiplex PCR; TCRdb's copy has only in-frame clones and lacks some. The D gene and trimming were derived from the DNA, and the V and J assignments and clone size from that table. Among around 2.5 million clones listed, 93% were seen once.

Sequenced material: naive CD4+ T cells from PBMCs. Subset defined: CD45RA+ positively selected. V is TRBV4-2 and J is TRBJ2-3, with 8 bases matching TRBD1. The receptor comes from a young man in good health. Some clones in this sample may be carry-over from other donors' samples. CDR3 amino acids: CASTTVGQDTDTQYF. The CDR3 bases are TGTGCCAGCACCACAGTGGGACAGGACACAGATACGCAGTATTTT.